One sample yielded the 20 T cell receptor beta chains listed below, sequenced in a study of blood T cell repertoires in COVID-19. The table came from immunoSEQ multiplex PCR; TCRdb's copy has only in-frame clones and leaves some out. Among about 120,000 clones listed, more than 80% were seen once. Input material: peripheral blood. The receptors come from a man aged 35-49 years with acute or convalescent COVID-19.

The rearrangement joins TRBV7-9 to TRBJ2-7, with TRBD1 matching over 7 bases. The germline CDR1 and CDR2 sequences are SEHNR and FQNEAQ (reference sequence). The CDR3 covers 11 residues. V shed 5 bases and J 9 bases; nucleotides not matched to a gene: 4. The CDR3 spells CASSPDRVQYF. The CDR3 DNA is TGTGCCAGCAGCCCCGACAGGGTGCAGTACTTC.

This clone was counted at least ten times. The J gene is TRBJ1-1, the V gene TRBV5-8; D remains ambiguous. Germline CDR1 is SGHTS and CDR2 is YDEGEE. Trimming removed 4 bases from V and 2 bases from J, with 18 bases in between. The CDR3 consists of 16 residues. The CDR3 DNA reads TGTGCCAGCAGCAAGATGGGCGGGCTTGATAACACTGAAGCTTTCTTT. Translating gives CASSKMGGLDNTEAFF.

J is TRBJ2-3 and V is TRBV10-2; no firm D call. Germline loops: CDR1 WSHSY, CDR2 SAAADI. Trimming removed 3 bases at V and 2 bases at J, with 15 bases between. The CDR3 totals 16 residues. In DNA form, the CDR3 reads TGCGCCAGCAGTGACCGGTATCCATCATTCACAGATACGCAGTATTTT. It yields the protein CASSDRYPSFTDTQYF.

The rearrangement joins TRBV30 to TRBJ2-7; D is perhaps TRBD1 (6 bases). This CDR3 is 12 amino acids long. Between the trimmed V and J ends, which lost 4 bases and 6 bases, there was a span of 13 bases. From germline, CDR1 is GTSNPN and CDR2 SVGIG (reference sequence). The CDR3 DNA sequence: TGTGCCTGGAACAAACAGGGTTTCGAGCAGTACTTC. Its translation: CAWNKQGFEQYF.

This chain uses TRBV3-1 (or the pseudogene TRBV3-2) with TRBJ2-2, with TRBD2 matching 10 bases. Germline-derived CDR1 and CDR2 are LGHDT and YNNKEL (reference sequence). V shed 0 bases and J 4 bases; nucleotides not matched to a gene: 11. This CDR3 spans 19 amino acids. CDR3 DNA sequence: TGTGCCAGCAGCCAAGATCCCCCTAGCGGGGGCCTGACCACCGGGGAGCTGTTTTTT. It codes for CASSQDPPSGGLTTGELFF.

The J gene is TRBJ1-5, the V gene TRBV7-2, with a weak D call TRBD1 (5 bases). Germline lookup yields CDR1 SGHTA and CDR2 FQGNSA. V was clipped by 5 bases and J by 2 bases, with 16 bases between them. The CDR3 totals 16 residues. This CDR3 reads CASSRVPGGGNQPQHF. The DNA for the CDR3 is TGTGCCAGCAGCCGCGTCCCCGGGGGGGGCAATCAGCCCCAGCATTTT.

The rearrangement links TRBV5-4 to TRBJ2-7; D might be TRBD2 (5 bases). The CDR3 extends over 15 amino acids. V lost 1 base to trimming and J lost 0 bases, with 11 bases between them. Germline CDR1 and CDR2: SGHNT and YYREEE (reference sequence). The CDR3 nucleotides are TGTGCCAGCAGCTTGTATAGCGCAAGCTCCTACGAGCAGTACTTC. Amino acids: CASSLYSASSYEQYF.

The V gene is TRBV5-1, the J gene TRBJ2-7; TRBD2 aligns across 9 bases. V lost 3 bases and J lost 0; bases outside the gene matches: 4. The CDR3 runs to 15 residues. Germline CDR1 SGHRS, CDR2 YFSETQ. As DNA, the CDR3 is TGCGCCAGCAGCTCCATTAGCGGGAGCTCCTACGAGCAGTACTTC. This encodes CASSSISGSSYEQYF. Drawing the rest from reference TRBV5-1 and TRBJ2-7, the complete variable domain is KAGVTQTPRYLIKTRGQQVTLSCSPISGHRSVSWYQQTPGQGLQFLFEYFSETQRNKGNFPGRFSGRQFSNSRSEMNVSTLELGDSALYLCASSSISGSSYEQYFGPGTRLTVT.

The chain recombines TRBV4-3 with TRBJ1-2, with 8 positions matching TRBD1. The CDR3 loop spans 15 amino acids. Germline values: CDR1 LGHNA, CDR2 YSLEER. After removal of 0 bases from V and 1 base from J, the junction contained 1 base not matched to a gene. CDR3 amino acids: CASSQDRGLNYGYTF. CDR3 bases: TGCGCCAGCAGCCAAGACAGGGGGCTTAACTATGGCTACACCTTC.

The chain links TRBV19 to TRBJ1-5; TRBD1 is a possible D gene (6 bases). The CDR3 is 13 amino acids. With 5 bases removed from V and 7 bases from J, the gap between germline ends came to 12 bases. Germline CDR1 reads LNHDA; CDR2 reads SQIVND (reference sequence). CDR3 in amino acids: CASSSQGGQPQHF. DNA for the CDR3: TGTGCCAGTAGTTCACAGGGCGGGCAGCCCCAGCATTTT.

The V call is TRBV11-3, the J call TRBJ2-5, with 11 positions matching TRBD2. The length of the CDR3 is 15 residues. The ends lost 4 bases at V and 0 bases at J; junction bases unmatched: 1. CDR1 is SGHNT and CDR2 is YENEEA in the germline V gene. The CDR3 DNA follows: TGTGCCAGCAGCTCGGGACTAGCGGACCAAGAGACCCAGTACTTC. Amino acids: CASSSGLADQETQYF.

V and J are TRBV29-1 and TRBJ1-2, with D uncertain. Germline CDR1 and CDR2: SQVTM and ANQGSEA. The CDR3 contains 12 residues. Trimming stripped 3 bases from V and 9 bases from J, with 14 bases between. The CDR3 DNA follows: TGCAGCGTTGAGGCCGAGGGCGGCAGCTACACCTTC. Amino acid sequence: CSVEAEGGSYTF. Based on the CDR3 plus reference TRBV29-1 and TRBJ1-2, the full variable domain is SAVISQKPSRDICQRGTSLTIQCQVDSQVTMMFWYRQQPGQSLTLIATANQGSEATYESGFVIDKFPISRPNLTFSTLTVSNMSPEDSSIYLCSVEAEGGSYTFGSGTRLTVV.

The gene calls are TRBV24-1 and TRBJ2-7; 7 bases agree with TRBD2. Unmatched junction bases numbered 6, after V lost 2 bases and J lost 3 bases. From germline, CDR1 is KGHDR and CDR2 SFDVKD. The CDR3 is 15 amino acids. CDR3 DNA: TGTGCCACCAGTGATTGGGTTAGCGGGCACTACGAGCAGTACTTC. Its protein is CATSDWVSGHYEQYF.

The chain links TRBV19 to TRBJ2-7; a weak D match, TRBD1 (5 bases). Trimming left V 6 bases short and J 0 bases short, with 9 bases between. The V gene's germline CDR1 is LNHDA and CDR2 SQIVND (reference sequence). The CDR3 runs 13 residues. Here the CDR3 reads CASRRTRSYEQYF. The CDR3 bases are TGTGCCAGTAGACGGACACGCTCCTACGAGCAGTACTTC.

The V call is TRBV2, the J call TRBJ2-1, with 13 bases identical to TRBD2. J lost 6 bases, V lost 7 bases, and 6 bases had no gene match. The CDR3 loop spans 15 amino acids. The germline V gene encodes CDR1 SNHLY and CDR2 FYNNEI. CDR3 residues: CASITSGGASNEQFF. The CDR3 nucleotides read TGTGCCAGCATCACTAGCGGGGGGGCGAGCAATGAGCAGTTCTTC.

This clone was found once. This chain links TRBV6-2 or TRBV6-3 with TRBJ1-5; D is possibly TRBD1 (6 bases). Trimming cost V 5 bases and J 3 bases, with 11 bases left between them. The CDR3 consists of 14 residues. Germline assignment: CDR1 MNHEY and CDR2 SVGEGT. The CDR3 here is CASSGTTTNQPQHF. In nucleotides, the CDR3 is TGTGCCAGCAGTGGGACAACCACCAATCAGCCCCAGCATTTT.

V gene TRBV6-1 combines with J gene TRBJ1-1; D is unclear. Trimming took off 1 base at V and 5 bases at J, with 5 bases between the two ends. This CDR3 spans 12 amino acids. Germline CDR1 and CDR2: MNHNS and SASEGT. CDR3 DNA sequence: TGTGCCAGCAGTGAAGGGGCGACTGAAGCTTTCTTT. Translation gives CASSEGATEAFF.

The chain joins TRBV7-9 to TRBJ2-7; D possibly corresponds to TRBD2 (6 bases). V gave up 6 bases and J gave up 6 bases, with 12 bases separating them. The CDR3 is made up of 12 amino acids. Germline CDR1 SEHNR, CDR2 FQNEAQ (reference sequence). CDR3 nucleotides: TGTGCCAGCAGTTCCGGGGGAGGCGAGCAGTACTTC. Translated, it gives CASSSGGGEQYF.

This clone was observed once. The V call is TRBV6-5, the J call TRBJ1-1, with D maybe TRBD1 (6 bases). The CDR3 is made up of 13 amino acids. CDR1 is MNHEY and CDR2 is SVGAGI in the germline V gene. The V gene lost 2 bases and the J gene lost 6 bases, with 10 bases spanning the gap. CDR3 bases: TGTGCCAGCAGTTACAGGGGGGGCGCTGAAGCTTTCTTT. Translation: CASSYRGGAEAFF.

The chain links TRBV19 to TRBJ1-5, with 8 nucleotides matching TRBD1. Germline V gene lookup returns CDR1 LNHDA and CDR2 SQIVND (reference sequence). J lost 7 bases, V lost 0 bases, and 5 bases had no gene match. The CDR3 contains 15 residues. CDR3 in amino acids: CASSIEATGGQPQHF. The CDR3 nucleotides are TGTGCCAGTAGTATAGAGGCCACAGGGGGACAGCCCCAGCATTTT.